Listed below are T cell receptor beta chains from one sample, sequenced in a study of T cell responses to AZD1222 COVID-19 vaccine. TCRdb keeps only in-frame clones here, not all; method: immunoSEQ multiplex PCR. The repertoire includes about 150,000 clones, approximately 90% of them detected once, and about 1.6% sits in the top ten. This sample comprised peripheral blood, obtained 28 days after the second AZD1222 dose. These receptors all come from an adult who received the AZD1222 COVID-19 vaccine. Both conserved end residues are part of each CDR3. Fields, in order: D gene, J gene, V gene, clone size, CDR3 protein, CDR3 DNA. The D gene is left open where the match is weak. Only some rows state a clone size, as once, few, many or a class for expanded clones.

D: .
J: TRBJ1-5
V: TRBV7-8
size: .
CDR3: CASSPNRDHSNQPQHF
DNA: TGTGCCAGCAGCCCGAACAGAGATCATAGCAATCAGCCCCAGCATTTT

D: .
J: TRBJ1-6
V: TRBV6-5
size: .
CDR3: CASSYSGVGDLSPLHF
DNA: TGTGCCAGCAGTTACTCAGGGGTCGGGGATCTTTCACCCCTCCACTTT

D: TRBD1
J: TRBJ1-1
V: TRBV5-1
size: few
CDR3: CASRGRDRGSTGTEAFF
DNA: TGCGCCAGCAGGGGCCGGGACAGGGGATCGACGGGCACTGAAGCTTTCTTT

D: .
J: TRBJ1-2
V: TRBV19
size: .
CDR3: CASSTSSGGYTF
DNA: TGTGCCAGTAGTACTTCCTCGGGGGGCTACACCTTC

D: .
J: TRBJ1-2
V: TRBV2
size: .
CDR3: CASSDLRQFYGYTF
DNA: TGTGCCAGCAGTGATCTGAGGCAGTTCTATGGCTACACCTTC

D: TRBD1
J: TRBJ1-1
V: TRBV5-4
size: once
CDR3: CASSPTGASTEAFF
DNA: TGTGCCAGCAGCCCGACAGGGGCGAGCACTGAAGCTTTCTTT

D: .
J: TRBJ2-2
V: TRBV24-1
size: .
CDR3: CATSDQGHDTGELFF
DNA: TGTGCCACCAGTGATCAAGGACATGACACCGGGGAGCTGTTTTTT

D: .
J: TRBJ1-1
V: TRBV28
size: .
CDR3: CASIRALGDTEAFF
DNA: TGTGCCAGCATCCGTGCCCTTGGGGACACTGAAGCTTTCTTT

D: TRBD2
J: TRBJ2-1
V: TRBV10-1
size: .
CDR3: CASSDSSSGGAFGEQFF
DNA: TGCGCCAGCAGTGATTCCTCCAGCGGGGGGGCCTTCGGTGAGCAGTTCTTC

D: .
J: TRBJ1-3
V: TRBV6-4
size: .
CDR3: CASSAGSSGNTIYF
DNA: TGTGCCAGCAGTGCAGGAAGCTCTGGAAACACCATATATTTT

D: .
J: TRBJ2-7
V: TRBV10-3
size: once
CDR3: CAISESNSGRQEQYF
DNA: TGTGCCATCAGTGAGTCGAATTCAGGGAGACAAGAGCAGTACTTC

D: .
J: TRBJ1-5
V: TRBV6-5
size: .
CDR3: CASSSGRYSNQPQHF
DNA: TGTGCCAGCAGTTCGGGACGGTATAGCAATCAGCCCCAGCATTTT

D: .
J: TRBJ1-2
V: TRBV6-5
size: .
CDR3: CASTPFEGTNYGYTF
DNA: TGTGCCAGCACCCCGTTTGAGGGAACTAACTATGGCTACACCTTC

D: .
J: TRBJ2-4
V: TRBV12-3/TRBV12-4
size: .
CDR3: CASGKNIQYF
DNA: TGTGCCAGCGGAAAAAACATTCAGTACTTC

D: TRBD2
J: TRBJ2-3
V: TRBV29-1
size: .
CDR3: CSAKSGGAPDTQYF
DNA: TGCAGCGCCAAGAGCGGGGGGGCCCCAGATACGCAGTATTTT

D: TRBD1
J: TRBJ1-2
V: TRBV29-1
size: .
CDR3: CSVETGDYGYTF
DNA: TGCAGCGTTGAGACAGGGGACTATGGCTACACCTTC

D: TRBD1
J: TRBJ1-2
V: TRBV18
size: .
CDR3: CASSLPPGQTNYGYTF
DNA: TGTGCCAGCTCTTTGCCTCCGGGACAGACAAACTATGGCTACACCTTC

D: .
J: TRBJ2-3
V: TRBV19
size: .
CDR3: CASSIGPTGDTQYF
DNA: TGTGCCAGTAGTATAGGCCCTACTGGGGATACGCAGTATTTT

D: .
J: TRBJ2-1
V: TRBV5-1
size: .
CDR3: CASSHGLAEPTDEQFF
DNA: TGCGCCAGCAGCCATGGCTTGGCGGAGCCTACAGATGAGCAGTTCTTC

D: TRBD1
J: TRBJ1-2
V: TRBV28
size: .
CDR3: CASSLFLGTGSRGYTF
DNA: TGTGCCAGCAGTTTATTTTTGGGGACAGGGTCTCGCGGCTACACCTTC

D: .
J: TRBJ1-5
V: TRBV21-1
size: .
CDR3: CASSKDGGDSQEKPQHF
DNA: TGTGCCAGCAGCAAAGACGGCGGGGACAGCCAGGAGAAGCCCCAGCATTTT

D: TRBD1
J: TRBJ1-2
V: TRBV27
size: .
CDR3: CASSIYGQGSYGYTF
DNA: TGTGCCAGCAGTATATACGGACAGGGGAGCTATGGCTACACCTTC

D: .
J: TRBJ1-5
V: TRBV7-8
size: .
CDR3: CASSSRGGGVEQPQHF
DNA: TGTGCCAGCAGCTCTAGGGGTGGGGGTGTGGAACAGCCCCAGCATTTT

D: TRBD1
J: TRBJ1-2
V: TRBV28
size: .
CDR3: CASSLDRVGYGYTF
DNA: TGTGCCAGCAGTTTGGACAGGGTGGGCTATGGCTACACCTTC

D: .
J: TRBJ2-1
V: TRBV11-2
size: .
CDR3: CASTKGWSGASYNEQFF
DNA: TGTGCCAGCACCAAGGGGTGGTCGGGAGCTTCCTACAATGAGCAGTTCTTC

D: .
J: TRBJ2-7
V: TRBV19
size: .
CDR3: CASKNPGTGAYEQYF
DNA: TGTGCCAGTAAGAACCCCGGGACTGGCGCCTACGAGCAGTACTTC

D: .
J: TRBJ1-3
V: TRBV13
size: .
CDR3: CASSLGRARGNTIYF
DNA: TGTGCCAGCAGCTTAGGGAGGGCGCGTGGAAACACCATATATTTT

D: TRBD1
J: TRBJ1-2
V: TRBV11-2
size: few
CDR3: CASSFGNPGTGDYGYTF
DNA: TGTGCCAGCAGCTTCGGGAACCCTGGGACAGGCGACTATGGCTACACCTTC

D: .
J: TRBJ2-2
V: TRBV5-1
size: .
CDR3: CASSLGAELFF
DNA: TGCGCCAGCAGCTTAGGCGCGGAGCTGTTTTTT

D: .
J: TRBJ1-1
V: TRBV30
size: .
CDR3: CAWGAEVGNTEAFF
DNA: TGTGCCTGGGGAGCGGAGGTCGGGAACACTGAAGCTTTCTTT

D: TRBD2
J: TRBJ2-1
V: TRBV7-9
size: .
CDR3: CASSRLGSGADNEQFF
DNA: TGTGCCAGCAGCCGCCTGGGTAGCGGGGCGGACAATGAGCAGTTCTTC

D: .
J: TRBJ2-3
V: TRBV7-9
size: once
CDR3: CASSPAPTSTDTQYF
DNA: TGTGCCAGCAGCCCCGCTCCAACTAGCACAGATACGCAGTATTTT

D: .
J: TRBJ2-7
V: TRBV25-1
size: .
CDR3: CASSPARGYEQYF
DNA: TGTGCCAGCAGCCCCGCCCGGGGGTACGAGCAGTACTTC

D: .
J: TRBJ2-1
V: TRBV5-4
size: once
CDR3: CASSSRETVSGEQFF
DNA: TGTGCCAGCAGCTCTCGGGAGACCGTGTCGGGGGAGCAGTTCTTC

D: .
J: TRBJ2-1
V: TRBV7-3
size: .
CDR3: CASSRSGTRDEQFF
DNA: TGTGCCAGCAGCAGATCCGGGACTCGAGATGAGCAGTTCTTC

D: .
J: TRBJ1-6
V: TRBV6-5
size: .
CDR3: CASSYSKQNNSPLHF
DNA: TGTGCCAGCAGTTACTCGAAGCAGAATAATTCACCCCTCCACTTT

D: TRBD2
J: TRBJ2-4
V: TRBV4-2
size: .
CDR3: CASSQDSRTGETSGGPIAKNIQYF
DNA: TGTGCCAGCAGCCAAGATTCGAGGACAGGGGAGACTAGCGGGGGGCCGATAGCCAAAAACATTCAGTACTTC

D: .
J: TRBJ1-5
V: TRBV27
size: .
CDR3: CASSPRAASNQPQHF
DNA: TGTGCCAGCAGCCCGAGGGCGGCTAGCAATCAGCCCCAGCATTTT

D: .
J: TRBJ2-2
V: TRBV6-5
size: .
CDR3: CASKPPAYTGELFF
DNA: TGTGCCAGCAAACCACCTGCGTACACCGGGGAGCTGTTTTTT

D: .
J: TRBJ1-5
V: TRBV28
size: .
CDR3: CASRPRGGLRPQHF
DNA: TGTGCCAGCAGACCTAGGGGGGGTTTACGGCCCCAGCATTTT

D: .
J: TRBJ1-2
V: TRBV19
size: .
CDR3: CASSILTGNYGYTF
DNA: TGTGCCAGTAGTATCTTAACAGGGAACTATGGCTACACCTTC

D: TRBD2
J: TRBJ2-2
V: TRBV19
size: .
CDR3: CASSPLAANTGELFF
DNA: TGTGCCAGTAGTCCCCTAGCGGCTAACACCGGGGAGCTGTTTTTT

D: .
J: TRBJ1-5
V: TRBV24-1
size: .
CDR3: CATSDSGVTSNQPQHF
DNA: TGTGCCACCAGTGACTCCGGAGTGACGAGCAATCAGCCCCAGCATTTT

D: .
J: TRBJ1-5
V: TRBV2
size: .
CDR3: CASSAGTSDNQPQHF
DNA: TGTGCCAGCAGTGCCGGGACGTCTGACAATCAGCCCCAGCATTTT

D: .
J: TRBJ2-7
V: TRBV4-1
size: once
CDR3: CASSPSARRAYEQYF
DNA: TGCGCCAGCAGCCCCTCAGCCCGAAGGGCCTACGAGCAGTACTTC

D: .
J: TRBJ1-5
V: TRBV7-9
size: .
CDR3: CASSFGNQPQHF
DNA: TGTGCCAGCAGCTTCGGGAATCAGCCCCAGCATTTT

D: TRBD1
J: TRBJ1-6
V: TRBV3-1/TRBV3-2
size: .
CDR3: CASSQDSGQGNSPLHF
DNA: TGTGCCAGCAGCCAAGATTCGGGACAGGGGAATTCACCCCTCCACTTT

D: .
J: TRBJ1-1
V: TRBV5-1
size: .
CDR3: CASSPGLKGELLGTEAFF
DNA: TGCGCCAGCAGCCCCGGCCTTAAGGGTGAGCTCCTTGGCACTGAAGCTTTCTTT

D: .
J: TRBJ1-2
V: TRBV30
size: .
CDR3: CAWTLGAMVEPRYGYTF
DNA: TGTGCCTGGACCCTGGGGGCTATGGTAGAGCCTCGCTATGGCTACACCTTC

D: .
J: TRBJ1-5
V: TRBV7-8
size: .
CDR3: CASSAVDQPQHF
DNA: TGTGCCAGCAGCGCCGTGGATCAGCCCCAGCATTTT